One sample yielded the 25 T cell receptor beta chains listed below, sequenced in a study of CD8 T cells in ankylosing spondylitis. TCRdb called the 5' RACE reads again in MiXCR, with one record for every CDR3 protein. The data contain approximately 140,000 distinct CDR3 sequences, roughly 8% of them seen just once; the ten biggest clones take up 7.3%. Sequencing was performed on synovial fluid, either unsorted or a sorted T cell fraction (not recorded which). The source is a male donor with ankylosing spondylitis.

This chain links TRBV20-1 with TRBJ2-6, with D unresolved. The CDR3 spans 13 residues. Trimming removed 5 bases from V and 4 bases from J, with 9 bases in between. Germline V gene lookup returns CDR1 DFQATT and CDR2 SNEGSKA (reference sequence). The CDR3 protein is CSASTSGANVLTF. As DNA, the CDR3 is TGCAGTGCTTCGACTTCGGGGGCCAACGTCCTGACTTTC.

This clonotype was picked up many times. The V and J genes are TRBV7-2 and TRBJ2-3; 11 bases map to TRBD2. Per the germline V gene, CDR1 is SGHTA and CDR2 is FQGNSA. The V gene end was trimmed by 5 bases and the J gene end by 6 bases; junction bases not matched to a gene: 4. This CDR3 comprises 14 residues. This CDR3 is CASSRSGREDTQYF. CDR3 sequence (DNA): TGTGCCAGCAGCCGTAGCGGGAGGGAGGATACGCAGTATTTT.

The chain recombines TRBV29-1 with TRBJ2-6; tentatively, D is TRBD1 (6 bases). The ends were cut back, 6 bases at V and 0 bases at J, with 9 bases in the middle. The germline gives CDR1 SQVTM, CDR2 ANQGSEA. The CDR3 covers 14 residues. The CDR3 DNA reads as TGCAGCGTCAGGGGTGGCTCTGGGGCCAACGTCCTGACTTTC. Protein: CSVRGGSGANVLTF.

This rearrangement joins TRBV5-6 to TRBJ1-1; D is unresolved. V was trimmed by 1 base and J by 0 bases, leaving 7 bases between them. CDR1 and CDR2 (germline): SGHDT, YYEEEE. The CDR3 is made up of 14 amino acids. The CDR3 nucleotides are TGTGCCAGCAGCTTGTACAACGTGAACACTGAAGCTTTCTTT. Translated, it gives CASSLYNVNTEAFF.

This clonotype has only a few counts. The CDR3, as DNA: TGTGCCAGCAGCCAAGATTGGGAGTCTTCACCCCTCCACTTT. It translates to CASSQDWESSPLHF. The genes are TRBV3-1 and TRBJ1-6; D not resolved. There are 14 residues in the CDR3. Trimming shortened V by 0 bases and J by 9 bases, and 9 bases separated the two germline ends. Germline V lookup: CDR1 LGHDT, CDR2 YNNKEL (reference sequence).

This clonotype was picked up many times. The chain uses TRBV20-1 and TRBJ2-3; D tentatively reads TRBD1 or TRBD2 (5 bases each). CDR1 is DFQATT and CDR2 is SNEGSKA in the germline V gene (reference sequence). The CDR3 has 14 residues. V was shortened by 0 bases and J by 1 base, with 8 bases between the two germline ends. The DNA for the CDR3 is TGCAGTGCTAGAGAGGGGGAAGGCACAGATACGCAGTATTTT. Protein product: CSAREGEGTDTQYF.

The chain links TRBV5-1 to TRBJ2-5, with 8 bases that match TRBD2. Germline V lookup: CDR1 SGHRS, CDR2 YFSETQ. The CDR3 runs 13 residues. Losses at the gene ends were 2 bases for V and 5 bases for J; bases not matched to a gene: 2. The CDR3 DNA reads as TGCGCCAGCAGCTTTAGCGGGGATGAGACCCAGTACTTC. Its protein is CASSFSGDETQYF. Based on the CDR3 plus reference TRBV5-1 and TRBJ2-5, the full variable domain is KAGVTQTPRYLIKTRGQQVTLSCSPISGHRSVSWYQQTPGQGLQFLFEYFSETQRNKGNFPGRFSGRQFSNSRSEMNVSTLELGDSALYLCASSFSGDETQYFGPGTRLLVL.

This clonotype was counted ten times or more. The chain links TRBV20-1 to TRBJ1-6; D remains unclear. The CDR3 consists of 13 residues. Trimming took off 6 bases at V and 10 bases at J, with 16 bases between the two ends. Germline V gene sequence: CDR1 DFQATT, CDR2 SNEGSKA (reference sequence). In nucleotides, the CDR3 is TGCAGTGCGCCGGACTTGGTGGGGTCACCCCTCCACTTT. It translates to CSAPDLVGSPLHF.

The table lists this clonotype with many counts. The CDR3 loop reads CASSPRQESSDGYTF. The CDR3 bases are TGTGCCAGCTCACCCAGACAGGAGAGCTCCGATGGCTACACCTTC. The chain is built from TRBV18 and TRBJ1-2, with D maybe TRBD1 (6 bases). Germline V CDR1 and CDR2: KGHSH, LQKENI. V was cut by 3 bases and J by 6 bases, with 17 bases left in between. This CDR3 has 15 residues.

There are a few counts of this clonotype. This chain links TRBV3-1 with TRBJ1-2; 8 nucleotides line up with TRBD1. This CDR3 comprises 12 residues. Trimming took 4 bases from V and 13 from J; bases not matched to a gene: 8. Germline CDR1 and CDR2: LGHDT and YNNKEL (reference sequence). The CDR3 region is CASSPGQDRLTF. Here the CDR3 DNA reads TGTGCCAGCAGCCCGGGACAGGACCGTCTCACCTTC.

This clonotype came up many times. The rearrangement uses TRBV10-3 and TRBJ1-2, with D uncertain. This CDR3 spans 13 amino acids. The germline V gene encodes CDR1 ENHRY and CDR2 SYGVKD. V was pared by 4 bases and J by 2 bases, with 8 bases between. The CDR3 here is CAISGQVNYGYTF. DNA for the CDR3: TGTGCCATCAGTGGCCAGGTCAACTATGGCTACACCTTC.

The V gene is TRBV9, the J gene TRBJ1-4, with no clear D. This CDR3 contains 14 residues. Per the germline V gene, CDR1 is SGDLS and CDR2 is YYNGEE. The V gene lost 4 bases and the J gene lost 0 bases, with 7 bases spanning the gap. The CDR3 region has the DNA TGTGCCAGCAGCCCGGGAGCAACTAATGAAAAACTGTTTTTT. Translating gives CASSPGATNEKLFF.

This clonotype showed up just a few times. V is TRBV28 and J is TRBJ2-2; 9 bases are shared with TRBD1. In germline, CDR1 is MDHEN, CDR2 SYDVKM. V shed 7 bases and J 4 bases; nucleotides not matched to a gene: 7. There are 15 residues in the CDR3. CDR3 sequence (DNA): TGTGCCAGCACCGTACAGGGGGCAGGCACCGGGGAGCTGTTTTTT. Translating gives CASTVQGAGTGELFF.

The chain links TRBV9 to TRBJ2-2, with D perhaps TRBD1 (5 bases). CDR3 length equals 16 residues. The ends were cut back, 4 bases at V and 0 bases at J, with 13 bases in the middle. From germline, CDR1 is SGDLS and CDR2 YYNGEE. CDR3 in DNA: TGTGCCAGCAGCCCAACAGGCCGCCCGAACACCGGGGAGCTGTTTTTT. This sequence encodes CASSPTGRPNTGELFF.

The table lists this clonotype with many counts. The chain joins TRBV5-1 to TRBJ1-2; TRBD1 matches 7 bases. After removal of 0 bases from V and 4 bases from J, the junction contained 6 bases not matched to a gene. Germline loops: CDR1 SGHRS, CDR2 YFSETQ. The CDR3 loop spans 15 amino acids. The DNA for the CDR3 is TGCGCCAGCAGCTTGGTAACAGGGGCGTCCTATGGCTACACCTTC. Protein sequence: CASSLVTGASYGYTF.

A few counts support this clonotype. Written as DNA, the CDR3 is TGTGCCACCAGCAGACCCTCCGGGACTAGCGGGGGATACGCGCAGTTCTTC. Translated: CATSRPSGTSGGYAQFF. The chain combines TRBV24-1 with TRBJ2-1; TRBD2 matches at 14 bases. The CDR3 sequence is 17 residues long. Germline V lookup: CDR1 KGHDR, CDR2 SFDVKD. V lost 7 bases to trimming and J lost 12 bases; unmatched junction nucleotides: 16.

In this sample, this clonotype turned up a few times. The chain uses TRBV20-1 and TRBJ1-1; the D is unclear. This CDR3 is 13 amino acids long. V was pared by 6 bases and J by 0 bases, with 11 bases between. Germline V gene lookup returns CDR1 DFQATT and CDR2 SNEGSKA (reference sequence). The CDR3 loop reads CSADDQLNTEAFF. Here the CDR3 DNA reads TGCAGTGCCGACGACCAGCTGAACACTGAAGCTTTCTTT.

The chain's CDR3 is CASSSRLSGQGMISNQPQHF. The CDR3 DNA follows: TGTGCCAGCAGCTCTCGACTATCGGGACAGGGGATGATTAGCAATCAGCCCCAGCATTTT. The V gene is TRBV5-4, the J gene TRBJ1-5; 10 positions agree with TRBD1. V was pared by 3 bases and J by 0 bases, with 15 bases of the junction left unmatched. Germline CDR1 SGHNT, CDR2 YYREEE (reference sequence). This CDR3 comprises 20 residues.

The chain combines TRBV6-2 or TRBV6-3 with TRBJ2-3; 9 bases line up with TRBD2. CDR3 size: 14 residues. The germline gives CDR1 MNHEY, CDR2 SVGEGT. V was clipped by 4 bases and J by 4 bases; unmatched bases: 3. The CDR3: CASSFSGGPDTQYF. The CDR3 DNA follows: TGTGCCAGCAGTTTTAGCGGGGGACCAGATACGCAGTATTTT.

This rearrangement joins TRBV6-1 to TRBJ1-5; the D gene is possibly TRBD1 (5 bases). CDR1 MNHNS and CDR2 SASEGT come from the germline V gene. This CDR3 has 13 amino acids. V shed 3 bases and J shed 7 bases, with 10 bases lying between them. This chain's CDR3 is CASSDGALQPQHF. Here the CDR3 DNA reads TGTGCCAGCAGTGACGGGGCGTTGCAGCCCCAGCATTTT.

In this sample, this clonotype turned up many times. The V call is TRBV6-2 or TRBV6-3, the J call TRBJ2-1; maybe TRBD1 (5 bases). Trimming took 5 bases from V and 8 from J, leaving 16 bases between them. Germline V gene sequence: CDR1 MNHEY, CDR2 SVGEGT. This CDR3 is built from 14 residues. This chain's CDR3 is CASSPAGSRDEQFF. CDR3 sequence (DNA): TGTGCCAGCAGTCCAGCAGGGTCTAGAGATGAGCAGTTCTTC.

This chain connects TRBV7-2 to TRBJ1-1; the D is unclear. The V end lost 3 bases, the J end lost 6 bases, and 14 bases lay between the germline ends. Germline CDR1 is SGHTA and CDR2 is FQGNSA. This CDR3 has 14 amino acids. CDR3 protein: CASSFGVLRSEAFF. Here the CDR3 DNA reads TGTGCCAGCAGCTTTGGAGTTCTGAGGTCTGAAGCTTTCTTT.

The chain carries TRBV6-1 and TRBJ1-1; 11 nucleotides line up with TRBD1. The V gene's germline CDR1 is MNHNS and CDR2 SASEGT. CDR3 length: 16 residues. V shed 3 bases and J 3 bases; nucleotides not matched to a gene: 6. The CDR3 protein is CASSDFRDRGDTEAFF. In DNA, the CDR3 is TGTGCCAGCAGTGATTTCCGGGACAGGGGGGACACTGAAGCTTTCTTT.

This clonotype was counted ten times or more. The chain recombines TRBV5-1 with TRBJ1-4; no reliable D call. Germline V gives CDR1 SGHRS, CDR2 YFSETQ. The ends were cut back, 5 bases at V and 4 bases at J, with 15 bases in the middle. This CDR3 comprises 15 residues. The CDR3 region is CASSYDGINNEKLFF. CDR3 nucleotides: TGCGCCAGCAGTTACGACGGGATAAATAATGAAAAACTGTTTTTT.

This clonotype has ten or more counts. This rearrangement joins TRBV27 to TRBJ2-2, with TRBD1 identical over 8 bases. Germline-derived CDR1 and CDR2 are MNHEY and SMNVEV (reference sequence). V lost 4 bases to trimming and J lost 2 bases; unmatched junction nucleotides: 6. This CDR3 region has 16 residues. CDR3 region: CASSSYDRGNTGELFF. The CDR3 nucleotides read TGTGCCAGCAGTTCCTACGACAGGGGTAACACCGGGGAGCTGTTTTTT.